This TCR beta chain was captured in a study of OX40 agonist ivuxolimab in advanced cancers. Overall study: Every 2 weeks, patients received ivuxolimab intravenously, dosed at 0.01 to 10 mg/kg. Previous treatment with anti-PD-1, anti-PD-L1 or anti-CTLA-4 therapy was allowed; about 44% had received some. Dose-escalation patients' cancers were hepatocellular carcinoma, melanoma, renal cell or head and neck cancer. Study observations and caveats: Expanded clones were, on average, more numerous in CD8+ T cells than in CD4+.

The table came from immunoSEQ multiplex PCR; TCRdb's copy has only in-frame clones and leaves some out. The table has 55,000 to 75,000 clones, about 90% seen once. Note on this clone: Its target is unknown.

Germline-derived CDR1 and CDR2 are MGHRA and YSYEKL. V dropped 1 base and J dropped 2; count of bases not matched to a gene: 2. This CDR3 spans 15 amino acids. Sequenced here: CD4+ or CD8+ T cells sorted from blood, sampled in a trial of the OX40 agonist ivuxolimab. The sequence was collected from an adult with an advanced solid tumor such as melanoma, head and neck, liver or kidney cancer. The chain uses TRBV4-1 and TRBJ2-5, with 9 bases that match TRBD2. The CDR3 bases are TGCGCCAGCAGCCAAGGACTAGCGGAGCAAGAGACCCAGTACTTC. Translation: CASSQGLAEQETQYF.